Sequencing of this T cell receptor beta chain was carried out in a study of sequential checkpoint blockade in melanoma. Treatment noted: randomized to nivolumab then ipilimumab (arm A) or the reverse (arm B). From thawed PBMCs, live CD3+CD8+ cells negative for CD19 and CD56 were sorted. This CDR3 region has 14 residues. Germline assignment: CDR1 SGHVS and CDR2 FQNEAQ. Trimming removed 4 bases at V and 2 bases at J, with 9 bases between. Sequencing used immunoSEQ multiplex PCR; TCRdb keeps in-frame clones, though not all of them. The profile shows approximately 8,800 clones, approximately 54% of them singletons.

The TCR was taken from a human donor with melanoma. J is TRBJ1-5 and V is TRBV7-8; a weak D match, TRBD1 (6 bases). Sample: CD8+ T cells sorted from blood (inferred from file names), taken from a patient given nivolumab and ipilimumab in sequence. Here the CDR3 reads CASSSDSRNQPQHF. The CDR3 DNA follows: TGTGCCAGCAGCTCGGACAGTCGCAATCAGCCCCAGCATTTT.